This T cell receptor (beta chain) appears in the sequencing data of a study of blood T cell repertoires in COVID-19. Study as a whole: Material from acute and convalescent COVID-19 was sourced from the United States, Italy and Spain.

The CDR3 is made up of 16 amino acids. The germline V gene has CDR1 SGHNT and CDR2 YYREEE (reference sequence). V was clipped by 4 bases and J by 0 bases, with 15 bases between them. Original analysis: Estimates of nucleated cell counts were drawn from the amplification of reference gene primers. Measured with immunoSEQ multiplex PCR; TCRdb has only the in-frame clones, and not every one. That table gives V, J and clone size, and the DNA gave D and trimming. The sample has approximately 98,000 clones; 88% are singletons. V gene TRBV5-4 combines with J gene TRBJ2-3; possible D gene TRBD2, 5 bases. Sequencing used peripheral blood. This clonotype was obtained from a human donor in a cohort sampled during active COVID-19. CDR3 protein: CASSERTHPSTDTQYF. CDR3 in DNA: TGTGCCAGCAGCGAACGGACTCACCCCAGCACAGATACGCAGTATTTT.